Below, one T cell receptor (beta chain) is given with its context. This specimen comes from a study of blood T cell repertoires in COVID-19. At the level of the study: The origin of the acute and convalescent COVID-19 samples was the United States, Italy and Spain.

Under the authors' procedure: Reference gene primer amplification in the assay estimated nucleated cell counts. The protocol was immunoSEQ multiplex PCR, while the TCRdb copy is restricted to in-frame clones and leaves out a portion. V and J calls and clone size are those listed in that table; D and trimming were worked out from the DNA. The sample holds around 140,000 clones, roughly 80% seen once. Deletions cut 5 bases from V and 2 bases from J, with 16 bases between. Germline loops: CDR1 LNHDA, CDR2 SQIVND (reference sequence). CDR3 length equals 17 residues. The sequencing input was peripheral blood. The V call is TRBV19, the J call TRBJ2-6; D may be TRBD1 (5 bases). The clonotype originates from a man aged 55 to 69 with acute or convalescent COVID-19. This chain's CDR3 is CASSSRQGKAGANVLTF. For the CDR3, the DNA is TGTGCCAGTAGTTCCCGGCAGGGAAAGGCTGGGGCCAACGTCCTGACTTTC.